One and the same sample provided the 16 T cell receptor beta chains below, sequenced in a study of T cell clonality in common variable immunodeficiency. TCRdb's table, derived via immunoSEQ multiplex PCR, lists solely in-frame clones and lacks some. The sample has 50,000 or so clones, none seen only once. The sequenced sample was peripheral blood mononuclear cells. The receptors were gathered from a person between 18 and 75 years old in good health.

Remarks on this clone: The sequenced fragment ends 3 residues before the CDR3 boundary, so the rest is inferred from the germline J gene. The chain is built from TRBV5-1 and TRBJ1-2; D gene unclear. CDR3 size: 14 residues. Germline values: CDR1 SGHRS, CDR2 YFSETQ. The V end lost 0 bases, the J end lost 0 bases, and 6 bases lay between the germline ends. CDR3 protein: CASSLEAANYGYTF. The DNA read from the CDR3 is TGCGCCAGCAGCTTGGAGGCAGCTAACTATGGC.

This clone was observed at least ten times. The read gets to within 3 residues of the CDR3 end, and the germline J gene fills in the rest. The chain carries TRBV20-1 and TRBJ2-1; D is perhaps TRBD2 (5 bases). The V and J ends lost 6 bases and 1 base respectively, with 13 bases between them. Germline assignment: CDR1 DFQATT and CDR2 SNEGSKA (reference sequence). The length of the CDR3 is 14 residues. The CDR3 is CSASTGNSYNEQFF. CDR3 bases read: TGCAGTGCCTCCACGGGGAATTCCTACAATGAG.

This clone was seen a few times. The CDR3 is cut off 3 residues early in the read; its end comes from the germline J gene. The genes are TRBV18 and TRBJ1-2; TRBD1 agrees at 8 bases. The CDR3 contains 14 residues. Germline V lookup: CDR1 KGHSH, CDR2 LQKENI. The V and J ends lost 0 bases and 7 bases, in that order; junction bases with no gene match: 4. The CDR3 loop reads CASSPPYRGFGYTF. The part of the CDR3 DNA that was read is TGTGCCAGCTCACCACCGTACAGGGGGTTTGGC.

This clone has a count of ten or more. The CDR3 DNA, read in part, is TGTGCCAGTAGTATCTTTTCAGGAGTG. Translated: CASSIFSGV. The full CDR3 sequence reads CASSIFSGVAFF. The chain carries TRBV19 and TRBJ1-1, with D hard to call. The read comes to an end 3 residues before the CDR3 does, leaving the germline J gene to fill in the end. This CDR3 has 12 residues. CDR1 and CDR2 from the germline V gene are LNHDA and SQIVND (reference sequence).

In its sample, this clone was seen many times. The DNA ends 3 residues before the CDR3 does, and the rest of the CDR3 is filled in from the germline J gene. The J gene is TRBJ2-3, the V gene TRBV20-1; no firm D call. Trimming took off 3 bases at V and 4 bases at J, with 11 bases between the two ends. CDR3 size: 13 residues. CDR1 DFQATT and CDR2 SNEGSKA come from the germline V gene (reference sequence). CDR3 DNA, as far as it was read: TGCAGTGCTAGTCCTCCCTCAGCAGATACG. It specifies CSASPPSADT. The complete CDR3 reads CSASPPSADTQYF.

In this sample, this clone turned up many times. The CDR3 end is not reached by the read, which stops 3 residues before it; the germline J gene fills it in. The J gene is TRBJ1-4, the V gene TRBV18; tentative D call: TRBD1 (5 bases). CDR1 is KGHSH and CDR2 is LQKENI in the germline V gene. Trimming shortened V by 3 bases and J by 7 bases, and 9 bases separated the two germline ends. CDR3 length equals 13 residues. CDR3 DNA (partial): TGTGCCAGCTCACCGCGAAGGGGTGAAAAA. Translated: CASSPRRGEK. The full CDR3 is CASSPRRGEKLFF. Combining the CDR3 with reference TRBV18 and TRBJ1-4 gives the whole variable domain NAGVMQNPRHLVRRRGQEARLRCSPMKGHSHVYWYRQLPEEGLKFMVYLQKENIIDESGMPKERFSAEFPKEGPSILRIQQVVRGDSAAYFCASSPRRGEKLFFGSGTQLSVL.

The table lists this clone with many counts. From the germline J gene comes the end of the CDR3, since the read stops 3 residues before it. The rearrangement links TRBV6-2 or TRBV6-3 to TRBJ2-5; D is unresolved. The V gene's germline CDR1 is MNHEY and CDR2 SVGEGT. This CDR3 has 14 residues. With 6 bases removed from V and 0 bases from J, the gap between germline ends came to 11 bases. The sequenced CDR3 bases are TGTGCCAGCAGCCTTGCGGCGGACCAAGAGACC. As protein: CASSLAADQET. The complete CDR3 protein is CASSLAADQETQYF.

With respect to this clone: The CDR3 goes on 3 residues after the read ends, and that part is filled in from the germline J gene. This sequence joins TRBV6-2 or TRBV6-3 and TRBJ2-3, with D perhaps TRBD1 (6 bases). Germline CDR1 reads MNHEY; CDR2 reads SVGEGT. This CDR3 spans 14 amino acids. CDR3 sequence reads: CASTLDRFNQPQYF. The CDR3 bases that were read are TGTGCCAGCACCCTTGACAGGTTCAATCAGCCG.

Many counts were recorded for this clone. The covered CDR3 bases are TGTGCCAGCTCACCACCCCGGGGTGTGGACACTGAA. It encodes CASSPPRGVDTE. The complete CDR3 protein is CASSPPRGVDTEAFF. This chain links TRBV18 with TRBJ1-1; no clear D. The read stops 3 residues short of the end of the CDR3; the missing end is completed from the germline J gene. Per germline, CDR1 KGHSH and CDR2 LQKENI. The CDR3 is made up of 15 amino acids. Trimming took 0 bases from V and 3 from J, leaving 11 bases between them.

This clone has a count of ten or more. Read sequence stops 3 residues before the CDR3 end, and the germline J gene provides the missing end. The chain carries TRBV4-1 and TRBJ2-5, with TRBD1 matching 10 bases. The germline gives CDR1 MGHRA, CDR2 YSYEKL. Losses at the gene ends were 1 base for V and 6 bases for J; bases not matched to a gene: 8. This CDR3 comprises 16 residues. CDR3 in amino acids: CASSQGRGQGSKTQYF. The sequenced part of the CDR3 DNA is TGCGCCAGCAGCCAAGGAAGGGGACAGGGGTCGAAGACC.

This clone was seen repeatedly, ten times or more. The CDR3 end falls 3 residues outside the read, so it is completed with the germline J gene. The chain employs TRBV20-1 and TRBJ2-5; D may match TRBD1 or TRBD2 (6 bases each). The germline V gene encodes CDR1 DFQATT and CDR2 SNEGSKA (reference sequence). This CDR3 is built from 12 residues. V was trimmed by 5 bases and J by 7 bases, leaving 14 bases between them. The DNA read from the CDR3 is TGCAGTGCTCGAGGGGGGCGTACGACC. Translated: CSARGGRTT. The whole CDR3 is CSARGGRTTQYF.

In this sample, this clone turned up a few times. The read terminates 3 residues before the CDR3 end, so the remaining end is supplied by the germline J gene. The gene calls are TRBV19 and TRBJ1-2; TRBD1 matches at 7 bases. J gave up 4 bases and V 4 bases, and 9 bases lay outside the gene matches. CDR1 is LNHDA, CDR2 SQIVND, per germline (reference sequence). There are 15 residues in the CDR3. Incomplete CDR3 DNA: TGTGCCAGTAGTACGGCCGGGACAGTTGGCTATGGC. Its translation: CASSTAGTVGYG. The CDR3, in full, reads CASSTAGTVGYGYTF.

At least ten counts were recorded for this clone. With the read ending 3 residues before the CDR3 end, the germline J gene is used to fill in that end. J is TRBJ2-3 and V is TRBV20-1; TRBD2 is a possible D gene (6 bases). This CDR3 comprises 14 residues. Germline CDR1 is DFQATT and CDR2 is SNEGSKA (reference sequence). Trimming pared 3 bases from V and 2 bases from J, leaving 12 bases between. The CDR3 protein is CSARPGLTTDTQYF. The part of the CDR3 DNA that was read is TGCAGTGCTAGGCCGGGACTTACCACAGATACG.

This clone was seen many times. The read terminates 3 residues ahead of where the CDR3 ends, so the germline J gene completes it. The V gene is TRBV6-4, the J gene TRBJ2-3; 12 bases are shared with TRBD2. After removal of 6 bases from V and 3 bases from J, the junction contained 4 bases not matched to a gene. There are 15 residues in the CDR3. Germline CDR1 reads MRHNA; CDR2 reads SNTAGT. The CDR3 bases that were read are TGTGCCAGCAGCGTACTAGCGGGAGGAACAGATACG. This gives the protein CASSVLAGGTDT. From start to end, the CDR3 is CASSVLAGGTDTQYF.

This clone was found many times. With the read ending 3 residues before the CDR3 end, the germline J gene is used to fill in that end. The chain couples TRBV20-1 to TRBJ1-1; 7 bases agree with TRBD1. Unmatched junction bases numbered 7, after V lost 5 bases and J lost 1 base. The CDR3 totals 14 residues. The germline CDR1 and CDR2 sequences are DFQATT and SNEGSKA (reference sequence). CDR3 loop: CSADRHRGNTEAFF. The sequenced part of the CDR3 DNA is TGCAGTGCTGACCGTCACAGGGGGAACACTGAA.

This clone showed up many times. Incomplete CDR3 DNA: TGCGCCAGCAGCTTGTCAGGGGATGAAAAG. Its protein is CASSLSGDEK. The CDR3, in full, reads CASSLSGDEKLFF. This chain connects TRBV5-1 to TRBJ2-2, with TRBD1 as a possible D gene (6 bases). The read ends 3 residues before the CDR3 terminus; that terminus is restored from the germline J gene. The CDR3 spans 13 residues. Germline values: CDR1 SGHRS, CDR2 YFSETQ.